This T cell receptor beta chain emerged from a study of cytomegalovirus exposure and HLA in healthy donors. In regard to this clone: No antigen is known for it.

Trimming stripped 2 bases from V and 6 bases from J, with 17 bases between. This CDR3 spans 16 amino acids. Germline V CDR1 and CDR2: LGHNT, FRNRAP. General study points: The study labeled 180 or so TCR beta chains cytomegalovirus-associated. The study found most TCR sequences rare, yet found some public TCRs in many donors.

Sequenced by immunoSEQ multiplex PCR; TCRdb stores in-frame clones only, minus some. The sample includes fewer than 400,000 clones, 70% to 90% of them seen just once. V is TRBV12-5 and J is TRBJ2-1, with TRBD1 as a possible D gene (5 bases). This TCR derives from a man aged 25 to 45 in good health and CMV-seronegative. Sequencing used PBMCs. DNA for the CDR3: TGTGCTAGTGGTTTGCCCCGCCAGGGAATCGGCAATGAGCAGTTCTTC. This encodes CASGLPRQGIGNEQFF.